These 23 T cell receptor beta chains were all obtained from the same sample, sequenced in a study of cytomegalovirus exposure and HLA in healthy donors. PCR was performed using 60 Vbeta and 13 Jbeta primers. This table comes from immunoSEQ multiplex PCR, and its TCRdb copy is limited to in-frame clones, with some not included. The data hold roughly 190,000 clones, with about 90% observed a single time. The sequencing input was PBMCs. All receptors derive from a boy aged 2 to 9 in good health and CMV-seronegative.

The chain combines TRBV5-1 with TRBJ2-6; TRBD1 matches 8 bases. Trimming cost V 4 bases and J 1 base; bases outside gene matches: 10. Germline V gene lookup returns CDR1 SGHRS and CDR2 YFSETQ. The CDR3 spans 18 residues. This chain's CDR3 is CASSPYADRASGANVLTF. CDR3 nucleotide sequence: TGCGCCAGCAGCCCCTACGCGGACAGGGCGTCTGGGGCCAACGTCCTGACTTTC.

This chain links TRBV28 with TRBJ2-7, with 10 bases lining up with TRBD1. Germline trimming cut 7 bases from V and 3 bases from J; bases unmatched to any gene: 9. The length of the CDR3 is 15 residues. Germline CDR1 reads MDHEN; CDR2 reads SYDVKM. The CDR3 sequence: CASTPPGQGIYEQYF. The CDR3 DNA is TGTGCCAGCACCCCGCCGGGACAGGGGATCTACGAGCAGTACTTC.

The rearrangement links TRBV5-1 to TRBJ2-3; 13 bases map to TRBD2. The CDR3 extends over 16 amino acids. The junction had 5 bases not matched to a gene; V was cut back by 2 bases and J by 5 bases. Looked up from germline, CDR1 is SGHRS and CDR2 is YFSETQ. CDR3 coding DNA: TGCGCCAGCAGCTTTGGACTAGCGGGGGTGGGAGATACGCAGTATTTT. This encodes CASSFGLAGVGDTQYF.

A remark on this clone: One junction end disagrees with the germline gene, perhaps due to a read error. This chain uses TRBV7-7 with TRBJ2-5; tentatively, D is TRBD1 (6 bases). The CDR3 extends over 13 amino acids. Germline V gene lookup returns CDR1 SSHAT and CDR2 FNYEAQ (reference sequence). The CDR3 sequence is CASSRRGQEAQYF. The CDR3 bases are TGTGCCAGCAGCCGCCGGGGACAAGAGGCCCAGTACTTC.

The chain recombines TRBV28 with TRBJ2-7; D remains ambiguous. The germline V and J ends were trimmed by 4 bases and 4 bases, with 8 bases remaining between them. This CDR3 comprises 12 residues. Germline CDR1 is MDHEN and CDR2 is SYDVKM. This chain's CDR3 is CASSSSFYEQYF. The CDR3 region has the DNA TGTGCCAGCAGTTCCTCCTTTTACGAGCAGTACTTC.

The V and J genes are TRBV18 and TRBJ2-7; D gene unclear. V lost 3 bases and J lost 4, with 19 bases in between. The CDR3 totals 16 residues. The germline V gene has CDR1 KGHSH and CDR2 LQKENI. In DNA form, the CDR3 reads TGTGCCAGCTCACCTGGTCACGGTACCCTCCCGTACGAGCAGTACTTC. Protein product: CASSPGHGTLPYEQYF.

This clone was found a few times. V usage is TRBV11-2 and J usage is TRBJ2-7; 11 nucleotides agree with TRBD2. The J segment lost 6 bases and the V segment lost 5 bases, leaving 9 bases of the junction unmatched. The CDR3 covers 15 residues. Germline V gene sequence: CDR1 SGHAT, CDR2 FQNNGV. The DNA of the CDR3 is TGTGCCAGCAGCCCTTTAGCGGGGGGGCGGGGCGAGCAGTACTTC. Residues: CASSPLAGGRGEQYF.

This rearrangement joins TRBV7-6 to TRBJ2-1; D is possibly TRBD1 (6 bases). The CDR3 contains 15 residues. Per germline, CDR1 SGHVS and CDR2 FNYEAQ. V was trimmed by 1 base and J by 5 bases, leaving 12 bases between them. DNA for the CDR3: TGTGCCAGCAGCTTAGTGCAGGGGCGGAACAATGAGCAGTTCTTC. Translated, it gives CASSLVQGRNNEQFF. Looking up the rest from reference TRBV7-6 and TRBJ2-1 gives the full variable domain: GAGVSQSPRYKVTKRGQDVALRCDPISGHVSLYWYRQALGQGPEFLTYFNYEAQQDKSGLPNDRFSAERPEGSISTLTIQRTEQRDSAMYRCASSLVQGRNNEQFFGPGTRLTVL.

The V and J genes are TRBV27 and TRBJ2-3, with TRBD2 as a possible D gene (5 bases). With 5 bases removed from V and 3 bases from J, the gap between germline ends came to 15 bases. This CDR3 region has 15 residues. The germline gives CDR1 MNHEY, CDR2 SMNVEV (reference sequence). CDR3 protein: CASSPGVVWTDTQYF. The CDR3 coding sequence is TGTGCCAGCAGTCCCGGGGTAGTGTGGACAGATACGCAGTATTTT.

CDR3 protein: CASSPTGSRGYTF. The DNA of the CDR3 is TGTGCCAGCAGTCCCACAGGGTCGCGTGGCTACACCTTC. The genes are TRBV6-5 and TRBJ1-2, with a possible D match to TRBD1 (6 bases). Germline lookup yields CDR1 MNHEY and CDR2 SVGAGI. The CDR3 contains 13 residues. The V gene lost 5 bases and the J gene lost 7 bases, with 14 bases spanning the gap.

The rearrangement links TRBV7-7 to TRBJ2-2, with TRBD1 matching over 7 bases. Germline V lookup: CDR1 SSHAT, CDR2 FNYEAQ (reference sequence). This CDR3 is 14 amino acids long. Trimming at V came to 4 bases and at J to 6 bases, leaving 5 bases not matched to a gene. The CDR3 loop reads CASSSRTGAGELFF. The CDR3 DNA follows: TGTGCCAGCAGCTCCCGAACAGGGGCCGGGGAGCTGTTTTTT.

The chain joins TRBV29-1 to TRBJ1-1, with D possibly matching TRBD1 (6 bases). Trimming took 8 bases from V and 4 from J, leaving 23 bases between them. This CDR3 contains 15 residues. The germline gives CDR1 SQVTM, CDR2 ANQGSEA. In DNA form, the CDR3 reads TGCAGCATAACAAGGCTAGGGGAGGGGGGCACTGAAGCTTTCTTT. This codes for CSITRLGEGGTEAFF.

This clone was seen only once. In nucleotides, the CDR3 is TGCGCCAGCAGCCAAGCCAAGAGCGGGTCCGACACTGAAGCTTTCTTT. This sequence encodes CASSQAKSGSDTEAFF. V is TRBV4-1 and J is TRBJ1-1; unclear D gene. Per the germline V gene, CDR1 is MGHRA and CDR2 is YSYEKL. Deletions cut 1 base from V and 3 bases from J, with 15 bases between. The CDR3 is 16 amino acids.

The V gene is TRBV7-3, the J gene TRBJ1-1; 7 bases line up with TRBD1. CDR3 length equals 14 residues. Germline CDR1 and CDR2: SGHTA and FQGTGA. The trim removed 5 bases at V and 0 bases at J, leaving 3 bases unmatched. For the CDR3, the DNA is TGTGCCAGCAGCGAACAGGGGATGAACACTGAAGCTTTCTTT. This translates into CASSEQGMNTEAFF.

V and J are TRBV2 and TRBJ1-1; 8 bases agree with TRBD1. CDR3 size: 17 residues. V lost 4 bases and J lost 0; bases outside the gene matches: 10. Germline loops: CDR1 SNHLY, CDR2 FYNNEI. CDR3 bases: TGTGCCAGCAGTGTATCCAGGGGGCTCTCCTTGAACACTGAAGCTTTCTTT. This gives the protein CASSVSRGLSLNTEAFF.

The chain recombines TRBV15 with TRBJ1-2, with 9 bases aligning to TRBD1. After removal of 4 bases from V and 4 bases from J, the junction contained 1 base not matched to a gene. The germline V gene has CDR1 LNHNV and CDR2 YYDKDF (reference sequence). This CDR3 spans 13 amino acids. CDR3 bases: TGTGCCACCAGCACGGGACAGGGCTATGGCTACACCTTC. It codes for CATSTGQGYGYTF.

The CDR3 region is CASSREKSGYNEQFF. Written as DNA, the CDR3 is TGTGCCAGCAGCCGCGAGAAAAGCGGCTACAATGAGCAGTTCTTC. The chain links TRBV7-9 to TRBJ2-1; weak D call: TRBD2 (5 bases). The V gene's germline CDR1 is SEHNR and CDR2 FQNEAQ (reference sequence). CDR3 length: 15 amino acids. V gave up 5 bases and J gave up 3 bases, with 14 bases separating them. The whole variable domain, filled in from reference TRBV7-9 and TRBJ2-1, reads DTGVSQNPRHKITKRGQNVTFRCDPISEHNRLYWYRQTLGQGPEFLTYFQNEAQLEKSRLLSDRFSAERPKGSFSTLEIQRTEQGDSAMYLCASSREKSGYNEQFFGPGTRLTVL.

This chain links TRBV2 with TRBJ2-7, with 7 positions matching TRBD2. The CDR3 spans 14 residues. CDR1 SNHLY and CDR2 FYNNEI come from the germline V gene. V dropped 4 bases and J dropped 0; count of bases not matched to a gene: 3. The CDR3 is CASSGGLNSYEQYF. The CDR3 bases are TGTGCCAGCAGTGGGGGACTAAACTCCTACGAGCAGTACTTC.

This sequence joins TRBV5-1 and TRBJ1-2; a possible D gene is TRBD1 (6 bases). Germline CDR1 is SGHRS and CDR2 is YFSETQ. V lost 4 bases and J 4 bases, leaving 14 bases between the germline ends. This CDR3 is 14 amino acids long. CDR3 nucleotide sequence: TGCGCCAGCAGCGAGCGAGGACAGTCCTATGGCTACACCTTC. This translates into CASSERGQSYGYTF.

This rearrangement joins TRBV9 to TRBJ2-1; unclear D gene. The CDR3 extends over 12 amino acids. Trimming removed 4 bases at V and 9 bases at J, with 11 bases between. Germline CDR1 reads SGDLS; CDR2 reads YYNGEE. This CDR3 is CASSPSGVEQFF. The DNA for the CDR3 is TGTGCCAGCAGCCCGTCAGGTGTTGAGCAGTTCTTC.

The J gene is TRBJ1-5, the V gene TRBV11-2; D might be TRBD1 (6 bases). CDR3 length: 15 amino acids. Germline CDR1 is SGHAT and CDR2 is FQNNGV. Trimming left V 3 bases short and J 3 bases short, with 12 bases between. CDR3 region: CASSLETGSNQPQHF. Here the CDR3 DNA reads TGTGCCAGCAGCTTGGAAACAGGGTCCAATCAGCCCCAGCATTTT.

The chain combines TRBV5-4 with TRBJ2-4; D remains unclear. CDR3 size: 15 residues. Per germline, CDR1 SGHNT and CDR2 YYREEE (reference sequence). V was pared by 0 bases and J by 1 base, with 8 bases between. The CDR3 bases are TGTGCCAGCAGCTTGGAGCACGGGGCCAAAAACATTCAGTACTTC. This translates into CASSLEHGAKNIQYF.

J is TRBJ2-4 and V is TRBV9; 10 bases match TRBD2. CDR1 and CDR2 from the germline V gene are SGDLS and YYNGEE. Trimming removed 5 bases from V and 7 bases from J; junction bases left unmatched: 3. The CDR3 has 13 residues. CDR3 coding DNA: TGTGCCAGCAGTGCTAGCGGGAGCAACATTCAGTACTTC. Translating gives CASSASGSNIQYF.